These T cell receptor beta chains were read from a single sample in a study of control samples from healthy donors and cancer patients. Assay used: immunoSEQ multiplex PCR; TCRdb lists only in-frame clones, some missing. The data contain some 130,000 clones, roughly nine tenths of them seen just once; the ten biggest clones take up roughly 8.4%. The sequenced sample consisted of blood. These TCRs come from a woman aged 25 to 39 in good health. The conserved cysteine and the conserved F or W are not part of the CDR3 here.

v_gene	j_gene	CDR3aa
TRBV11-2	TRBJ1-2	ASSLEAIGAGYT
TRBV15	TRBJ1-2	ATSRPDRGVDGYT
TRBV4-2	TRBJ2-2	ASSQDPSIRTGELF
TRBV3-1/TRBV3-2	TRBJ2-7	ASSLMRAGRTHEQY
TRBV10-3	TRBJ2-1	AISESGTGGNNEQF
TRBV12-3/TRBV12-4	TRBJ2-7	ASSRIVYEQY
TRBV6-1	TRBJ2-7	ASSVEGKRGIYEQY
TRBV28	TRBJ2-2	ASSLLAGGSTGELF
TRBV29-1	TRBJ2-3	SVSPGGTDTQY
TRBV28	TRBJ2-3	ASSFDQLAGLNTQY
TRBV5-5	TRBJ2-3	ASSLGQVSTDTQY
TRBV5-1	TRBJ2-7	ASSSRQGGYEQY
TRBV18	TRBJ2-5	ASSPGGVQETQY
TRBV11-3	TRBJ2-7	ASSLGQGSVYEQY
TRBV19	TRBJ1-5	ASSRGAQPQH
TRBV5-1	TRBJ2-3	ASSRSKSTDTQY
TRBV24-1	TRBJ2-3	ATSGGLAGGPSGTDTQY
TRBV7-8	TRBJ2-3	ASSRRTSGSTDTQY
TRBV19	TRBJ2-3	ATGWDRATDTQY
TRBV23-1	TRBJ2-4	ASGNIQY
TRBV20-1	TRBJ1-1	SASNENTEAF
TRBV14	TRBJ2-1	ASSAGLGKPYNEQF
TRBV7-8	TRBJ1-2	ASSLASEGGYT
TRBV19	TRBJ2-1	ASSIVSDEQF
TRBV12-1	TRBJ2-4	ASRVRAGGDKNIQY